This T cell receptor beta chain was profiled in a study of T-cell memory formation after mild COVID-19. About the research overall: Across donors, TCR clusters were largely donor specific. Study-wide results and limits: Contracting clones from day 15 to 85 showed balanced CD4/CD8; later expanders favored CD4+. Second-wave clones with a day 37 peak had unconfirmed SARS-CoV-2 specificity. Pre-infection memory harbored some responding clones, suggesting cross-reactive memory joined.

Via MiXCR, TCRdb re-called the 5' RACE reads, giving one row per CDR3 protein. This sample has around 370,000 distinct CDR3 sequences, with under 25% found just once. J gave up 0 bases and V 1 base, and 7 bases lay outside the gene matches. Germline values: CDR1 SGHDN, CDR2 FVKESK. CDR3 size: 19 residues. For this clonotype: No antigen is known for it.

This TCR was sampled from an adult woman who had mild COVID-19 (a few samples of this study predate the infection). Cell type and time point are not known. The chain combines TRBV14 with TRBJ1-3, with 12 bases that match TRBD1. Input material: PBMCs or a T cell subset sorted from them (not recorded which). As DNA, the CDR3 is TGTGCCAGCAGCCAAGGGATCCGGGACAGGGGGCCCTCTGGAAACACCATATATTTT. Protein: CASSQGIRDRGPSGNTIYF.